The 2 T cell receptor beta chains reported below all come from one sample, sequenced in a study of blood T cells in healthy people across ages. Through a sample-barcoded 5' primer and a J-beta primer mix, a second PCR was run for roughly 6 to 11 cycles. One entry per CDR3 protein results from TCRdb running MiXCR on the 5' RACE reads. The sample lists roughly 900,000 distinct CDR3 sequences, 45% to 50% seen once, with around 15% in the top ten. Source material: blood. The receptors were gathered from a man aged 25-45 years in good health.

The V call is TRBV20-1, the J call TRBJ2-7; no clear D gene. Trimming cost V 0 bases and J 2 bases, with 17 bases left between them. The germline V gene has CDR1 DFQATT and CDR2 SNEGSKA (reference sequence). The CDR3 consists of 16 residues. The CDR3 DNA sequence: TGCAGTGCTAGAGAGGATGGGTTTCAGAGGCCCTACGAGCAGTACTTC. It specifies CSAREDGFQRPYEQYF.

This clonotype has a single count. For the CDR3, the DNA is TGTGCCAGCAGCTTAGCCCCCCTTGCATGGGAGCAGTACTTC. This encodes CASSLAPLAWEQYF. V and J are TRBV11-3 and TRBJ2-5; TRBD2 might be the D (5 bases). Germline loops: CDR1 SGHNT, CDR2 YENEEA. This CDR3 contains 14 residues. Trimming stripped 1 base from V and 11 bases from J, with 17 bases between.